This T cell receptor beta chain was obtained from a study of blood T cell repertoires in COVID-19. The assay was immunoSEQ multiplex PCR, and TCRdb's table has in-frame clones only and misses some. The table lists 150,000 or so clones, about 90% of them singletons. The receptor's source is a man in his fifties or sixties with acute or convalescent COVID-19. Material: peripheral blood.

CDR3 nucleotide sequence: TGTGCCAGCAGCTTTTACACCGGGACAGGGGCACTCAATGAGCAGTTCTTC. Residues: CASSFYTGTGALNEQFF. This chain connects TRBV13 to TRBJ2-1; TRBD1 agrees at 10 bases. V lost 3 bases to trimming and J lost 6 bases; unmatched junction nucleotides: 11. Germline V gene data show CDR1 as PRHDT and CDR2 as FYEKMQ (reference sequence). This CDR3 is built from 17 residues.